There are many counts of the clone carrying this T cell receptor (beta chain). Each CDR3 protein is one row after TCRdb ran MiXCR on the 5' RACE reads. Counted here are about 41,000 distinct CDR3 sequences, about 14% occurring once; the ten biggest clones make up roughly 3.4%. The CDR3 length is 14 residues. J lost 1 base, V lost 7 bases, and 2 bases had no gene match. The germline gives CDR1 SQVTM, CDR2 ANQGSEA. This sample is drawn from a study of neurological immune-mediated disorders. The sequenced sample was CD4+ T cells from blood. The chain has TRBV29-1 and TRBJ2-3; TRBD2 matches at 13 bases. This TCR was sampled from a woman between 55 and 75 years old with HTLV-1-associated myelopathy (HAM/TSP). The CDR3 nucleotides are TGCAGCGCTGGACTAGCGGGGGGCACAGATACGCAGTATTTT. Amino acid sequence: CSAGLAGGTDTQYF.